This T cell receptor beta chain was retrieved from a study of T-cell reconstitution after alpha-beta-depleted transplantation in children. Preparing the TCRbeta library involved the use of unique molecular identifiers. TCRdb used MiXCR to reprocess the PCR reads, holding one entry per CDR3 protein. The sample consists of roughly 170,000 distinct CDR3 sequences, about 6.4% of them appearing once. This CDR3 spans 15 amino acids. Unmatched junction bases numbered 5, after V lost 1 base and J lost 5 bases. Germline CDR1 reads SNHLY; CDR2 reads FYNNEI. V gene TRBV2 combines with J gene TRBJ2-4, with 7 nucleotides matching TRBD2. Sequences were derived from PBMCs from the stem cell graft donor, sampled from the stem cell graft. This TCR was sampled from a human donor who donated a stem cell graft to a child with Wiskott-Aldrich syndrome. CDR3 DNA sequence: TGTGCCAGCAGTGAAGGGGAGGGTAGGGAAAACATTCAGTACTTC. The encoded protein is CASSEGEGRENIQYF.